The 9 T cell receptor beta chains presented below share a single source sample, sequenced in a study of vaccination and CD4 T cells after COVID-19. The treatment is: approximately nine-day PBMC culture with coronavirus spike peptide pools or control peptides (ViraFEST assay). The antigens for these receptors are not known. Sequencing of the DNA from cultured CD4+ T cells was carried out with the Oncomine TCR Beta short-read assay. Using its own MiXCR run on the PCR reads, TCRdb lists one record per CDR3 protein. The table lists about 16,000 distinct CDR3 sequences, less than 60% of them singletons, with roughly 10% in the top ten. Sequencing was performed on CD4+ T cells from blood, cultured in vitro. These receptors were obtained from a human donor who had recovered from COVID-19.

This chain connects TRBV18 to TRBJ1-2; 7 bases fit TRBD1. J was trimmed by 4 bases and V by 3 bases; bases with no gene match: 8. In germline, CDR1 is KGHSH, CDR2 LQKENI. The CDR3 is 15 residues long. The CDR3 loop reads CASSPTGAGGYGYTF. Written as DNA, the CDR3 is TGTGCCAGCTCACCCACAGGGGCCGGCGGCTATGGCTACACCTTC. The variable domain in full, with the rest retrieved from reference TRBV18 and TRBJ1-2, is NAGVMQNPRHLVRRRGQEARLRCSPMKGHSHVYWYRQLPEEGLKFMVYLQKENIIDESGMPKERFSAEFPKEGPSILRIQQVVRGDSAAYFCASSPTGAGGYGYTFGSGTRLTVV.

V and J are TRBV7-9 and TRBJ1-1; no definite D call. This CDR3 contains 14 residues. V shed 1 base and J shed 8 bases, with 14 bases lying between them. Germline V lookup: CDR1 SEHNR, CDR2 FQNEAQ (reference sequence). DNA of the CDR3: TGTGCCAGCAGCTTAGTGGGTAGGACGGTAGAAGCTTTCTTT. This encodes CASSLVGRTVEAFF. Full variable domain (outside the CDR3, taken from reference TRBV7-9 and TRBJ1-1): DTGVSQNPRHKITKRGQNVTFRCDPISEHNRLYWYRQTLGQGPEFLTYFQNEAQLEKSRLLSDRFSAERPKGSFSTLEIQRTEQGDSAMYLCASSLVGRTVEAFFGQGTRLTVV.

The rearrangement uses TRBV10-3 and TRBJ1-1; D is ambiguous. In germline, CDR1 is ENHRY, CDR2 SYGVKD. Trimming removed 4 bases at V and 4 bases at J, with 13 bases between. This CDR3 is 14 amino acids long. CDR3 sequence reads: CAISGRETGTEAFF. The CDR3, as DNA: TGTGCCATCAGTGGCCGGGAGACGGGCACTGAAGCTTTCTTT.

This sequence joins TRBV30 and TRBJ2-1, with D possibly being TRBD2 (6 bases). V was pared by 4 bases and J by 8 bases, with 15 bases between. CDR1 is GTSNPN and CDR2 is SVGIG in the germline V gene (reference sequence). The CDR3 is 13 amino acids. CDR3 sequence: CAWTGWGGYEQFF. As DNA, the CDR3 is TGTGCCTGGACAGGGTGGGGAGGCTATGAGCAGTTCTTC.

This chain joins TRBV5-1 and TRBJ2-5; no clear D. Germline CDR1 and CDR2: SGHRS and YFSETQ. The CDR3 spans 15 residues. The V and J ends lost 0 bases and 5 bases respectively, with 14 bases between them. Here the CDR3 reads CASSLGGSVRETQYF. The DNA of the CDR3 is TGCGCCAGCAGCTTGGGTGGGTCAGTGCGGGAGACCCAGTACTTC.

The V call is TRBV28, the J call TRBJ1-5; TRBD1 aligns across 12 bases. The CDR3 extends over 17 amino acids. After removal of 6 bases from V and 6 bases from J, the junction contained 12 bases not matched to a gene. Germline CDR1 reads MDHEN; CDR2 reads SYDVKM. The CDR3 region is CASRSGTGGLVGQPQHF. CDR3 bases: TGTGCCAGCAGATCCGGGACAGGGGGCCTAGTTGGTCAGCCCCAGCATTTT.

CDR3 in amino acids: CASSVQGPPFNTEAFF. The CDR3 DNA sequence: TGTGCCAGCAGTGTACAGGGGCCCCCATTTAACACTGAAGCTTTCTTT. The chain carries TRBV6-1 and TRBJ1-1; the match to TRBD1 covers 7 bases. The germline CDR1 and CDR2 sequences are MNHNS and SASEGT. This CDR3 region has 16 residues. Unmatched junction bases numbered 10, after V lost 4 bases and J lost 2 bases.

This clonotype qualifies as medium-sized. The chain links TRBV24-1 to TRBJ1-4; D unresolved. The V gene lost 1 base and the J gene lost 10 bases, with 15 bases spanning the gap. The CDR3 spans 15 residues. Per the germline V gene, CDR1 is KGHDR and CDR2 is SFDVKD. The CDR3 is CATSDFGKGGGKLFF. The CDR3 DNA sequence: TGTGCCACCAGTGATTTTGGAAAGGGCGGTGGAAAACTGTTTTTT.

This chain joins TRBV11-2 and TRBJ2-7; D gene unclear. Deletions cut 0 bases from V and 7 bases from J, with 7 bases between. The CDR3 contains 12 residues. Germline V gene sequence: CDR1 SGHAT, CDR2 FQNNGV. CDR3 sequence (DNA): TGTGCCAGCAGCTTAGAGGGTAGTGAGCAGTACTTC. It encodes CASSLEGSEQYF.